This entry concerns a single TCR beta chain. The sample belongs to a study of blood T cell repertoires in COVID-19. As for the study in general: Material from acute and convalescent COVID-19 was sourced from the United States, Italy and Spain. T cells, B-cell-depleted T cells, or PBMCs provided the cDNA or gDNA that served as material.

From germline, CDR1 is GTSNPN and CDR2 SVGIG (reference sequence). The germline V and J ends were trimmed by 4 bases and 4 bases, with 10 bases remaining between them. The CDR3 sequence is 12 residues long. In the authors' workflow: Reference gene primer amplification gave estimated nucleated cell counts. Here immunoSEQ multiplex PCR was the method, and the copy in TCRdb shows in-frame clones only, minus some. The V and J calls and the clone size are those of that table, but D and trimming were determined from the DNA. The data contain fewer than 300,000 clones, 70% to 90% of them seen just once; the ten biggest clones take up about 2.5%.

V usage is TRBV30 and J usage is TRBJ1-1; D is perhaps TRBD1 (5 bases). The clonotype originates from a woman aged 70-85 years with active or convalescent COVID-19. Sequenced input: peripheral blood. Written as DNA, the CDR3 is TGTGCCTGGAAGGGGTTGGGCACTGAAGCTTTCTTT. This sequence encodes CAWKGLGTEAFF. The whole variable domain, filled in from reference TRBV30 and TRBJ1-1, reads SQTIHQWPATLVQPVGSPLSLECTVEGTSNPNLYWYRQAAGRGLQLLFYSVGIGQISSEVPQNLSASRPQDRQFILSSKKLLLSDSGFYLCAWKGLGTEAFFGQGTRLTVV.